These 28 T cell receptor beta chains share one sample of origin, sequenced in a study of cytomegalovirus exposure and HLA in healthy donors. PCR employed 60 Vbeta and 13 Jbeta primers. Some clones are missing from TCRdb's copy, which holds only in-frame ones; the method was immunoSEQ multiplex PCR. The table lists 150,000 to 200,000 clones, 82% of them singletons. The sequenced sample was PBMCs. These TCRs come from a girl aged 10 to 17 in good health and CMV-seropositive.

The rearrangement uses TRBV11-2 and TRBJ1-1, with 9 nucleotides matching TRBD1. V dropped 5 bases and J dropped 4; count of bases not matched to a gene: 11. This CDR3 has 16 amino acids. Germline V gene sequence: CDR1 SGHAT, CDR2 FQNNGV. The CDR3 DNA follows: TGTGCCAGCAGCCGACGGACGGACAGGGGTAGCACTGAAGCTTTCTTT. It translates to CASSRRTDRGSTEAFF.

V usage is TRBV28 and J usage is TRBJ1-5; D may be TRBD1 (5 bases). Trimming took 1 base from V and 7 from J, leaving 17 bases between them. Per germline, CDR1 MDHEN and CDR2 SYDVKM. The CDR3 extends over 16 amino acids. Written as DNA, the CDR3 is TGTGCCAGCAGTTTATTTCGGGGGGTTCTCGCCCAGCCCCAGCATTTT. It encodes CASSLFRGVLAQPQHF.

The V and J genes are TRBV28 and TRBJ1-5; D ambiguous. The CDR3 runs to 9 residues. Germline CDR1 reads MDHEN; CDR2 reads SYDVKM. Trimming took 7 bases from V and 7 from J, leaving 2 bases between them. The CDR3 DNA reads as TGTGCCAGCATACAGCCCCAGCATTTT. Protein sequence: CASIQPQHF.

The J gene is TRBJ1-5, the V gene TRBV15, with TRBD1 as a possible D gene (5 bases). V lost 0 bases to trimming and J lost 6 bases, with 12 bases between them. Looked up from germline, CDR1 is LNHNV and CDR2 is YYDKDF (reference sequence). There are 15 residues in the CDR3. The CDR3 coding sequence is TGTGCCACCAGCAGAGATCGGCAGGGCGGTCAGCCCCAGCATTTT. It codes for CATSRDRQGGQPQHF.

V and J are TRBV14 and TRBJ2-7; D remains unclear. V was pared by 3 bases and J by 3 bases, with 12 bases between. Germline lookup yields CDR1 SGHDN and CDR2 FVKESK. The length of the CDR3 is 14 residues. CDR3 DNA sequence: TGTGCCAGCAGCCACCGGTCTACCCACTACGAGCAGTACTTC. It codes for CASSHRSTHYEQYF.

The chain carries TRBV7-2 and TRBJ1-2; TRBD1 is a possible D gene (5 bases). Trimming left V 3 bases short and J 5 bases short, with 7 bases between. The CDR3 is 12 residues long. CDR1 and CDR2 (germline): SGHTA, FQGNSA. This CDR3 is CASSFDRYGYTF. CDR3 DNA sequence: TGTGCCAGCAGCTTCGACAGATATGGCTACACCTTC.

The rearrangement links TRBV7-6 to TRBJ1-4; 7 positions agree with TRBD1. The V segment lost 2 bases and the J segment 5 bases; nucleotides outside the gene matches: 8. The germline V gene encodes CDR1 SGHVS and CDR2 FNYEAQ. This CDR3 has 16 residues. CDR3 sequence (DNA): TGTGCCAGCAGCTTAAGTGAGGGGGCATTAAATGAAAAACTGTTTTTT. This encodes CASSLSEGALNEKLFF.

This sequence joins TRBV15 and TRBJ2-7; D may be TRBD2 (6 bases). Germline assignment: CDR1 LNHNV and CDR2 YYDKDF (reference sequence). The CDR3 loop spans 16 amino acids. Trimming took 0 bases from V and 5 from J, leaving 17 bases between them. CDR3 nucleotides: TGTGCCACCAGCAGAGATCGGGTACTAGCTAGTCACGAGCAGTACTTC. Protein product: CATSRDRVLASHEQYF.

V and J are TRBV7-6 and TRBJ2-1, with D perhaps TRBD2 (6 bases). This CDR3 has 14 residues. Deletions cut 3 bases from V and 7 bases from J, with 13 bases between. The germline V gene has CDR1 SGHVS and CDR2 FNYEAQ. The CDR3 bases are TGTGCCAGCAGCTTCGGACTAAGGGTGAATGAGCAGTTCTTC. Encoded protein: CASSFGLRVNEQFF.

The V gene is TRBV15, the J gene TRBJ1-5; D is unresolved. Germline CDR1 LNHNV, CDR2 YYDKDF (reference sequence). The CDR3 is made up of 14 amino acids. The V and J ends lost 3 bases and 6 bases respectively, with 12 bases between them. The CDR3 spells CATSRPRYGQPQHF. The CDR3 region has the DNA TGTGCCACCAGCAGGCCGAGGTACGGTCAGCCCCAGCATTTT.

The chain is built from TRBV10-3 and TRBJ2-7; tentatively, D is TRBD2 (6 bases). The V end was cut by 3 bases, the J end by 1 base, with 10 bases between. CDR3 length: 14 residues. The V gene's germline CDR1 is ENHRY and CDR2 SYGVKD. The CDR3 protein is CAISEGGMSYEQYF. CDR3 in DNA: TGTGCCATCAGTGAAGGAGGGATGTCCTACGAGCAGTACTTC.

Remarks on this clone: The sample has other DNA sequences that encode this CDR3 too. The chain links TRBV27 to TRBJ1-5; weak D call: TRBD1 (6 bases). CDR3 length: 14 residues. Trimming shortened V by 6 bases and J by 1 base, and 10 bases separated the two germline ends. The germline V gene has CDR1 MNHEY and CDR2 SMNVEV (reference sequence). The CDR3 region is CASSPQGSNQPQHF. For the CDR3, the DNA is TGTGCCAGCAGCCCTCAGGGGAGCAATCAGCCCCAGCATTTT.

This clone was counted a single time. The chain employs TRBV10-3 and TRBJ2-7; possibly TRBD1 for D (6 bases). This CDR3 comprises 12 residues. The V gene's germline CDR1 is ENHRY and CDR2 SYGVKD. V lost 10 bases, J lost 2 bases, and 12 bases lay in between. The CDR3 here is CATGNRAYEQYF. CDR3 sequence (DNA): TGTGCCACCGGGAACAGGGCCTACGAGCAGTACTTC.

The chain has TRBV6-1 and TRBJ1-1, with TRBD1 matching over 7 bases. In germline, CDR1 is MNHNS, CDR2 SASEGT. The CDR3 totals 14 residues. V trimming: 5 bases; J trimming: 1 base; junction bases outside the gene matches: 4. In DNA form, the CDR3 reads TGTGCCAGCAGTTTTCAGGGGGGGAACACTGAAGCTTTCTTT. Its protein product is CASSFQGGNTEAFF.

This clone came up once. The V call is TRBV29-1, the J call TRBJ1-3; a possible D gene is TRBD1 (5 bases). This CDR3 is 14 amino acids long. The germline V gene encodes CDR1 SQVTM and CDR2 ANQGSEA. As DNA, the CDR3 is TGCAGTTGCGGGGGGGGGAACTCTGGAAACACCATATATTTT. Its translation is CSCGGGNSGNTIYF.

The chain has TRBV7-9 and TRBJ2-2, with unresolved D. Trimming removed 4 bases from V and 2 bases from J, with 11 bases in between. The CDR3 has 15 amino acids. The germline CDR1 and CDR2 sequences are SEHNR and FQNEAQ (reference sequence). The CDR3 DNA is TGTGCCAGCAGCTCAACAGCACCCAACACCGGGGAGCTGTTTTTT. The encoded protein is CASSSTAPNTGELFF.

This clone was seen only a few times. The chain joins TRBV30 to TRBJ1-5; a possible D gene is TRBD1 (5 bases). Germline loops: CDR1 GTSNPN, CDR2 SVGIG (reference sequence). V was clipped by 1 base and J by 7 bases, with 11 bases between them. This CDR3 region has 13 residues. Written as DNA, the CDR3 is TGTGCCTGGAGTGAGGGGCTGAGGCAGCCCCAGCATTTT. It codes for CAWSEGLRQPQHF.

The chain joins TRBV9 to TRBJ2-1, with TRBD2 identical over 8 bases. V was clipped by 0 bases and J by 6 bases; unmatched bases: 5. This CDR3 region has 15 residues. Germline lookup yields CDR1 SGDLS and CDR2 YYNGEE. The CDR3 sequence is CASSVVTSGLNEQFF. As DNA, the CDR3 is TGTGCCAGCAGCGTAGTAACTAGCGGCCTCAATGAGCAGTTCTTC.

The V gene is TRBV4-3, the J gene TRBJ1-4; D ambiguous. The germline V and J ends were trimmed by 4 bases and 4 bases, with 10 bases remaining between them. The CDR3 length is 14 residues. Germline-derived CDR1 and CDR2 are LGHNA and YSLEER. The CDR3 DNA is TGCGCCAGCAGCCCCGCGGTGGGTAATGAAAAACTGTTTTTT. As protein: CASSPAVGNEKLFF.

In nucleotides, the CDR3 is TGTGCCTGGAGCTCAGGGGGGCTTTATACAGATACGCAGTATTTT. Encoded protein: CAWSSGGLYTDTQYF. V is TRBV30 and J is TRBJ2-3; tentatively, D is TRBD1 (7 bases). The V gene lost 3 bases and the J gene lost 3 bases, with 16 bases spanning the gap. Germline assignment: CDR1 GTSNPN and CDR2 SVGIG (reference sequence). The CDR3 sequence is 15 residues long.

The chain uses TRBV4-1 and TRBJ1-5; D is unclear. CDR1 is MGHRA and CDR2 is YSYEKL in the germline V gene. V lost 2 bases to trimming and J lost 0 bases, with 11 bases between them. This CDR3 region has 16 residues. CDR3 coding DNA: TGCGCCAGCAGCCAAATCAGAAAAGATAGCAATCAGCCCCAGCATTTT. Translated, it gives CASSQIRKDSNQPQHF.

The genes are TRBV7-9 and TRBJ1-2; D is perhaps TRBD1 (6 bases). This CDR3 comprises 12 residues. Trimming shortened V by 5 bases and J by 13 bases, and 17 bases separated the two germline ends. Germline V gene data show CDR1 as SEHNR and CDR2 as FQNEAQ (reference sequence). For the CDR3, the DNA is TGTGCCAGCAGCCCCCGGACAGTCCAAATCACCTTC. This translates into CASSPRTVQITF. Supplemented by reference TRBV7-9 and TRBJ1-2, the full variable domain reads DTGVSQNPRHKITKRGQNVTFRCDPISEHNRLYWYRQTLGQGPEFLTYFQNEAQLEKSRLLSDRFSAERPKGSFSTLEIQRTEQGDSAMYLCASSPRTVQITFGSGTRLTVV.

The genes are TRBV10-3 and TRBJ1-3, with TRBD1 matching over 7 bases. The CDR3 loop spans 16 amino acids. CDR1 and CDR2 (germline): ENHRY, SYGVKD. V lost 3 bases, J lost 3 bases, and 8 bases stayed unmatched. The CDR3 here is CAISDFTGVFGNTIYF. The CDR3 nucleotides are TGTGCCATCAGTGACTTCACAGGGGTCTTTGGAAACACCATATATTTT.

The chain joins TRBV9 to TRBJ2-5, with 8 bases identical to TRBD1. The CDR3 runs 15 residues. Losses at the gene ends were 0 bases for V and 1 base for J; bases not matched to a gene: 2. Germline V gives CDR1 SGDLS, CDR2 YYNGEE. CDR3: CASSVGGTGQETQYF. CDR3 nucleotide sequence: TGTGCCAGCAGCGTAGGGGGGACAGGCCAAGAGACCCAGTACTTC. Full variable domain (rest looked up from reference TRBV9 and TRBJ2-5): DSGVTQTPKHLITATGQRVTLRCSPRSGDLSVYWYQQSLDQGLQFLIQYYNGEERAKGNILERFSAQQFPDLHSELNLSSLELGDSALYFCASSVGGTGQETQYFGPGTRLLVL.

The table lists this clone with a few counts. This chain connects TRBV7-9 to TRBJ1-2, with D tentatively TRBD1 (6 bases). Germline assignment: CDR1 SEHNR and CDR2 FQNEAQ (reference sequence). CDR3 length: 13 residues. The V end lost 1 base, the J end lost 8 bases, and 11 bases lay between the germline ends. The CDR3 region is CASSLENREGYTF. The CDR3 nucleotides read TGTGCCAGCAGCTTAGAGAACAGGGAGGGCTACACCTTC.

The chain recombines TRBV19 with TRBJ1-3; maybe TRBD1 (5 bases). The ends were cut back, 4 bases at V and 4 bases at J, with 11 bases in the middle. Germline-derived CDR1 and CDR2 are LNHDA and SQIVND (reference sequence). The CDR3 spans 14 residues. Written as DNA, the CDR3 is TGTGCCAGTAGTACCATGACAGCCGGAAACACCATATATTTT. This gives the protein CASSTMTAGNTIYF.

This clone came up once. V and J are TRBV7-6 and TRBJ2-7; 7 nucleotides match TRBD2. The germline gives CDR1 SGHVS, CDR2 FNYEAQ. The CDR3 totals 15 residues. J gave up 0 bases and V 1 base, and 3 bases lay outside the gene matches. In DNA, the CDR3 is TGTGCCAGCAGCTTAGAGGGCGGGAGCTCCTACGAGCAGTACTTC. It is translated as CASSLEGGSSYEQYF.

The rearrangement links TRBV25-1 to TRBJ2-3; tentative D call: TRBD1 (6 bases). The germline gives CDR1 MGHDK, CDR2 SYGVNS. V was clipped by 5 bases and J by 4 bases, with 16 bases between them. The CDR3 has 15 residues. CDR3 DNA: TGTGCCAGCAGTAAAGGGGGTCCAGCGCCAGATACGCAGTATTTT. Protein sequence: CASSKGGPAPDTQYF.